One and the same sample provided the 13 T cell receptor beta chains below, sequenced in a study of T cell responses to AZD1222 COVID-19 vaccine. Produced via immunoSEQ multiplex PCR; TCRdb's table is partial and in-frame only. This sample carries some 74,000 clones, 80% of them seen once, and the ten largest clones take 22%. Specimen: peripheral blood, collected on day 0 of AZD1222 vaccination. The receptors come from an adult in good health.

This clone was recorded once. V usage is TRBV27 and J usage is TRBJ2-6; the D is unclear. Germline loops: CDR1 MNHEY, CDR2 SMNVEV (reference sequence). Deletions cut 2 bases from V and 2 bases from J, with 7 bases between. The CDR3 has 15 amino acids. CDR3 in amino acids: CASSLNWAGANVLTF. The CDR3 DNA reads TGTGCCAGCAGTTTAAATTGGGCTGGGGCCAACGTCCTGACTTTC.

This chain links TRBV11-2 with TRBJ2-3; D not certain. Per germline, CDR1 SGHAT and CDR2 FQNNGV. Trimming took 5 bases from V and 4 from J, leaving 7 bases between them. This CDR3 region has 12 residues. CDR3 sequence: CASSPLADTQYF. As DNA, the CDR3 is TGTGCCAGCAGCCCCTTGGCAGATACGCAGTATTTT.

The rearrangement joins TRBV20-1 to TRBJ2-7; 7 bases are a match to TRBD2. Germline CDR1 DFQATT, CDR2 SNEGSKA (reference sequence). The CDR3 runs 15 residues. J lost 2 bases, V lost 4 bases, and 11 bases had no gene match. CDR3: CSAIESGGSPYEQYF. DNA for the CDR3: TGCAGTGCTATTGAGTCTGGCGGGAGCCCCTACGAGCAGTACTTC.

This chain joins TRBV3-1 (or the pseudogene TRBV3-2) and TRBJ1-1, with a tentative D call TRBD1 (5 bases). The CDR3 contains 12 residues. Germline values: CDR1 LGHDT, CDR2 YNNKEL (reference sequence). V lost 1 base, J lost 10 bases, and 10 bases lay in between. CDR3 DNA: TGTGCCAGCAGCCAAGTGGGGGGGACAGCTTTCTTT. Translation gives CASSQVGGTAFF.

This chain uses TRBV28 with TRBJ1-1, with D unclear. Germline-derived CDR1 and CDR2 are MDHEN and SYDVKM. V was cut by 3 bases and J by 4 bases, with 9 bases left in between. CDR3 length equals 13 residues. The CDR3 coding sequence is TGTGCCAGCAGTTTCTTAAGACTCACTGAAGCTTTCTTT. This sequence encodes CASSFLRLTEAFF.

This chain links TRBV4-1 with TRBJ2-7, with D possibly TRBD2 on 6 matching bases. Per germline, CDR1 MGHRA and CDR2 YSYEKL. V lost 3 bases and J 1 base, leaving 10 bases between the germline ends. CDR3 length: 14 amino acids. In DNA form, the CDR3 reads TGCGCCAGCAGCCACCCTAGCGCTTCCTACGAGCAGTACTTC. Amino acids: CASSHPSASYEQYF.

Only one count was recorded for this clone. The chain is built from TRBV7-7 and TRBJ2-5; 7 bases fit TRBD1. CDR1 and CDR2 (germline): SSHAT, FNYEAQ (reference sequence). V dropped 1 base and J dropped 3; count of bases not matched to a gene: 2. There are 14 residues in the CDR3. The CDR3 reads CASSLGTGKETQYF. CDR3 nucleotide sequence: TGTGCCAGCAGCTTAGGGACAGGAAAAGAGACCCAGTACTTC. Using reference TRBV7-7 and TRBJ2-5 for the parts outside the CDR3, the full variable domain is GAGVSQSPRYKVTKRGQDVTLRCDPISSHATLYWYQQALGQGPEFLTYFNYEAQPDKSGLPSDRFSAERPEGSISTLTIQRTEQRDSAMYRCASSLGTGKETQYFGPGTRLLVL.

V and J are TRBV9 and TRBJ1-5; 10 bases match TRBD1. The CDR3 runs 16 residues. Germline V CDR1 and CDR2: SGDLS, YYNGEE. J was trimmed by 3 bases and V by 8 bases; bases with no gene match: 11. CDR3 in DNA: TGTGCCAGACACATGGACAGGGGGGTGACCAATCAGCCCCAGCATTTT. Protein product: CARHMDRGVTNQPQHF.

The chain is built from TRBV21-1 and TRBJ2-3; the table's D call, TRBD2, has no DNA check behind it. TRBV21-1 is listed as a pseudogene. This CDR3 spans 17 amino acids. Written as DNA, the CDR3 is TGTGCCAGCAGCAAATGTAGGACTAGCGGGAGCACAGATACGCAGTATTTT. This gives the protein CASSKCRTSGSTDTQYF.

The chain uses TRBV12-3 or TRBV12-4 and TRBJ2-1, with a weak D call TRBD1 (6 bases). Trimming took 5 bases from V and 6 from J, leaving 11 bases between them. The length of the CDR3 is 13 residues. CDR3 in amino acids: CASSTGQLNEQFF. The CDR3 coding sequence is TGTGCCAGCAGTACCGGACAGCTCAATGAGCAGTTCTTC.

J is TRBJ2-3 and V is TRBV24-1; possible D gene TRBD2, 5 bases. The germline gives CDR1 KGHDR, CDR2 SFDVKD. With 5 bases removed from V and 3 bases from J, the gap between germline ends came to 11 bases. The CDR3 length is 14 residues. The CDR3 region has the DNA TGTGCCACCAGTGCCGGGATCGGTACAGATACGCAGTATTTT. This encodes CATSAGIGTDTQYF.

This clone was counted a single time. This sequence joins TRBV6-5 and TRBJ2-5; TRBD2 agrees at 10 bases. V lost 5 bases, J lost 5 bases, and 8 bases stayed unmatched. The CDR3 totals 15 residues. CDR1 and CDR2 from the germline V gene are MNHEY and SVGAGI. CDR3 nucleotides: TGTGCCAGCAGTCCAGCGGGGGGGCCGGCGGAGACCCAGTACTTC. The encoded protein is CASSPAGGPAETQYF.

As DNA, the CDR3 is TGTGCCAGCAGTGTGTCTCCATGGGACACTGAAGCTTTCTTT. This codes for CASSVSPWDTEAFF. The chain links TRBV2 to TRBJ1-1; D is ambiguous. The CDR3 totals 14 residues. V lost 4 bases and J 3 bases, leaving 12 bases between the germline ends. Germline V gene sequence: CDR1 SNHLY, CDR2 FYNNEI.